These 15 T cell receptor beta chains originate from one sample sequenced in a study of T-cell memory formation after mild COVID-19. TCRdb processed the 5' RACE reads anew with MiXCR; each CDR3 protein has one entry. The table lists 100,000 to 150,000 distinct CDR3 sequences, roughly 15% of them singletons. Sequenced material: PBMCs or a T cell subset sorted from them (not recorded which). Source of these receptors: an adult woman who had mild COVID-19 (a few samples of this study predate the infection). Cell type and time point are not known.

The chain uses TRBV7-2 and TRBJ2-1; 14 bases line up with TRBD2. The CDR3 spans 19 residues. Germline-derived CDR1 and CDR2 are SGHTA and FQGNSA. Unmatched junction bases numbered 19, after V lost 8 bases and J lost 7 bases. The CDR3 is CASCSTRRLAGGPRNEQFF. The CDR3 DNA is TGTGCCAGCTGCTCCACCCGAAGACTAGCGGGGGGGCCGCGGAATGAGCAGTTCTTC.

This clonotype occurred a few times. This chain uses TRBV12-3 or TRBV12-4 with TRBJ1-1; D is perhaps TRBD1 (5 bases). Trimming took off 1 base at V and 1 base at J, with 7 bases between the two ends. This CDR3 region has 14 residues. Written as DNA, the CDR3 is TGTGCCAGCAGTTTAGTTGGGACGAACACTGAAGCTTTCTTT. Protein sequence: CASSLVGTNTEAFF.

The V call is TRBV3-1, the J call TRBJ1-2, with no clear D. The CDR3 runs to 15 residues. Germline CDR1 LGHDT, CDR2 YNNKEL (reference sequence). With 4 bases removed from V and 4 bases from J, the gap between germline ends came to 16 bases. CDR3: CASSPGAGFPYGYTF. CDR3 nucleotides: TGTGCCAGCAGCCCTGGCGCAGGATTTCCCTATGGCTACACCTTC. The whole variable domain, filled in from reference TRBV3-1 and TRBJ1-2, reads DTAVSQTPKYLVTQMGNDKSIKCEQNLGHDTMYWYKQDSKKFLKIMFSYNNKELIINETVPNRFSPKSPDKAHLNLHINSLELGDSAVYFCASSPGAGFPYGYTFGSGTRLTVV.

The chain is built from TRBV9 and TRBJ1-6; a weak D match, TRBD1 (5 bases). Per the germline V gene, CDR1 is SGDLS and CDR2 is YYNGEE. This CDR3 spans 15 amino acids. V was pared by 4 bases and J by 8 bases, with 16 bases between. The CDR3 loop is CASSPRPGGDSPLHF. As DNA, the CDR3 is TGTGCCAGCAGCCCCCGGCCTGGAGGGGATTCACCCCTCCACTTT.

CDR3 sequence (DNA): TGTGCCAGCAGAGAAACTAGCGGGGGTTTTACCGGGGAGCTGTTTTTT. Translation: CASRETSGGFTGELFF. The V and J genes are TRBV7-2 and TRBJ2-2; 11 bases are a match to TRBD2. After removal of 6 bases from V and 5 bases from J, the junction contained 8 bases not matched to a gene. The germline gives CDR1 SGHTA, CDR2 FQGNSA. This CDR3 spans 16 amino acids.

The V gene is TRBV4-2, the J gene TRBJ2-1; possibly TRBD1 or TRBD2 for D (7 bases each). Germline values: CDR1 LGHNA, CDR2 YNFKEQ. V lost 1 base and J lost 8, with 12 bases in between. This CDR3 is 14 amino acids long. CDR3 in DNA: TGTGCCAGCAGCCAAGGGGAGGGGGCAGATGAGCAGTTCTTC. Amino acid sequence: CASSQGEGADEQFF.

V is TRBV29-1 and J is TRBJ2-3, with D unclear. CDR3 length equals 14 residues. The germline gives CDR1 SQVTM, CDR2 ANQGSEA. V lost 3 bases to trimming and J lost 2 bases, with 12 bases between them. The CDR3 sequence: CSVDPSGYTDTQYF. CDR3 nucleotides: TGCAGCGTTGACCCCTCTGGCTACACAGATACGCAGTATTTT.

The CDR3: CASSLTSGRFTDTQYF. Here the CDR3 DNA reads TGTGCCAGCAGTCTGACTAGCGGGAGGTTCACAGATACGCAGTATTTT. The chain has TRBV12-3 or TRBV12-4 and TRBJ2-3; 13 nucleotides agree with TRBD2. The junction had 4 bases not matched to a gene; V was cut back by 5 bases and J by 2 bases. The CDR3 consists of 16 residues.

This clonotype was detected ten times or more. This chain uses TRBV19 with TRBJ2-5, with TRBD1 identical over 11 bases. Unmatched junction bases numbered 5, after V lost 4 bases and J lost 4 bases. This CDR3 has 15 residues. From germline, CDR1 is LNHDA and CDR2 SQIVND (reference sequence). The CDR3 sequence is CASSTPGQGVETQYF. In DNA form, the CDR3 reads TGTGCCAGTAGTACACCGGGACAGGGGGTAGAGACCCAGTACTTC.

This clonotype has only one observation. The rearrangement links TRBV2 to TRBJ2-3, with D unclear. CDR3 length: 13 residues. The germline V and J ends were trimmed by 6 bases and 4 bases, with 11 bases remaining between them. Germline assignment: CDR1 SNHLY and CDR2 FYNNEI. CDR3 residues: CASRRIEADTQYF. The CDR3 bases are TGTGCCAGCAGGAGGATAGAAGCAGATACGCAGTATTTT.

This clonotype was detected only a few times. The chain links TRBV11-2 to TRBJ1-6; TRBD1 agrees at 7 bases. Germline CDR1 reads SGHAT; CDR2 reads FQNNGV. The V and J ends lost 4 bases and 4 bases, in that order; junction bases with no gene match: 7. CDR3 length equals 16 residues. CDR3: CASSSPQTGYNSPLHF. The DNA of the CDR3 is TGTGCCAGCAGCTCGCCGCAGACAGGGTATAATTCACCCCTCCACTTT.

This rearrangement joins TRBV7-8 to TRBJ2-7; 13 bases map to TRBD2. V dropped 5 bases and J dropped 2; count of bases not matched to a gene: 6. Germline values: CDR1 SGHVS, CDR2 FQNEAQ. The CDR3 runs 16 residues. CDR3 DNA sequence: TGTGCCAGCAGCGAAACCGGGACTAGCGGGGCCTACGAGCAGTACTTC. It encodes CASSETGTSGAYEQYF.

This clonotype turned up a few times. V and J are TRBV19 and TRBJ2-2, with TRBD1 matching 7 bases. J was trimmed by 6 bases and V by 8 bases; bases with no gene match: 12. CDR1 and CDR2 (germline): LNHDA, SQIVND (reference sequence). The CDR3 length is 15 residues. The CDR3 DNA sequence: TGTGCCAGTCACTATCGGGGCCAGGGGGCCGGGGAGCTGTTTTTT. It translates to CASHYRGQGAGELFF.

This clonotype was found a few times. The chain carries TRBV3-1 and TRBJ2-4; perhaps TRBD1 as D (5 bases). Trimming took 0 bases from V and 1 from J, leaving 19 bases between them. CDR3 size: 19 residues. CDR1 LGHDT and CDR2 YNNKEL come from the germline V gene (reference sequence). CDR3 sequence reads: CASSQEFRGSGGAKNIQYF. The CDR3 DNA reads TGTGCCAGCAGCCAAGAATTTAGGGGTTCGGGTGGGGCCAAAAACATTCAGTACTTC.

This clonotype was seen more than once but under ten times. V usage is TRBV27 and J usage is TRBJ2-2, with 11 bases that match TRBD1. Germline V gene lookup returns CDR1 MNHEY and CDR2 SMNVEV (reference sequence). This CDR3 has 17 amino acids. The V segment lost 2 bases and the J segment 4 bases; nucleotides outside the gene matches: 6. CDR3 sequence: CASSLGSGTGGTGELFF. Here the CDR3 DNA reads TGTGCCAGCAGTTTAGGGTCGGGGACAGGGGGCACCGGGGAGCTGTTTTTT.